This TCR beta chain was recovered during a study of shared clonotypes between healthy human individuals. Study as a whole: Each donor had three CD4 naive, three CD4 memory, two CD8 naive and one CD8 memory plate.

Caucasian adults living in Nashville, Tennessee, provided all samples. Into CD45RA+ naive and CD45RA-negative memory subsets, the CD4+ cells were split. Per the germline V gene, CDR1 is MNHEY and CDR2 is SVGAGI. V was clipped by 5 bases and J by 3 bases, with 14 bases between them. This CDR3 region has 14 residues. TCRdb keeps only in-frame clones here, not all; method: immunoSEQ multiplex PCR. Of some 1.4 million clones listed, approximately 97% are singletons. With respect to this clone: Its cognate antigen is unknown.

Whole-study findings and limits: Memory subsets had estimated richness that was generally smaller than that of naive subsets.

The sequencing input was naive CD4+ T cells sorted from blood. Subset described: CD45RA+ positively selected. The genes are TRBV6-5 and TRBJ2-7, with a possible D match to TRBD1 (6 bases). This sequence originates from a man aged 25 to 45 in good health. In DNA form, the CDR3 reads TGTGCCAGCAGTCCACAGACAGGCCGCTACGAGCAGTACTTC. Protein: CASSPQTGRYEQYF.